Shown below are 7 T cell receptor beta chains from a single sample sequenced in a study of blood T cell repertoires in COVID-19. Profiling relied on immunoSEQ multiplex PCR, and the TCRdb table lists in-frame clones only, not all of them. The sample comprises roughly 480,000 clones, roughly 89% of which are singletons, and around 0.9% rests with the top ten. The specimen was peripheral blood. These receptors were taken from a man aged 18 to 30 with COVID-19, enrolled during active disease.

The chain's CDR3 is CASSPDGGTKNIQYF. Written as DNA, the CDR3 is TGCGCCAGCAGCCCGGATGGAGGGACCAAAAACATTCAGTACTTC. The J gene is TRBJ2-4, the V gene TRBV4-1; TRBD2 is a possible D gene (6 bases). The CDR3 covers 15 residues. The ends were cut back, 4 bases at V and 2 bases at J, with 12 bases in the middle. Germline CDR1 MGHRA, CDR2 YSYEKL.

The gene calls are TRBV13 and TRBJ2-7; TRBD2 matches 8 bases. Germline assignment: CDR1 PRHDT and CDR2 FYEKMQ (reference sequence). V gave up 2 bases and J gave up 0 bases; unmatched junction bases: 6. The CDR3 spans 16 residues. The CDR3 DNA sequence: TGTGCCAGCAGCTTATCTCTACGGGGGGGCTCCTACGAGCAGTACTTC. Translating gives CASSLSLRGGSYEQYF.

This clone has only one observation. This chain connects TRBV25-1 to TRBJ2-3, with TRBD1 identical over 10 bases. V lost 1 base, J lost 3 bases, and 4 bases stayed unmatched. Germline-derived CDR1 and CDR2 are MGHDK and SYGVNS. The CDR3 extends over 16 amino acids. CDR3 protein: CASSELGTGETDTQYF. The CDR3 DNA reads as TGTGCCAGCAGTGAATTGGGGACAGGGGAGACAGATACGCAGTATTTT.

The V and J genes are TRBV5-5 and TRBJ2-1; tentative D call: TRBD2 (5 bases). CDR1 is SGHKS, CDR2 YYEKEE, per germline (reference sequence). V was shortened by 0 bases and J by 0 bases, with 10 bases between the two germline ends. CDR3 length equals 16 residues. In DNA form, the CDR3 reads TGTGCCAGCAGCTTGGGTCTAGCCGTCTCCTACAATGAGCAGTTCTTC. It translates to CASSLGLAVSYNEQFF. The complete variable domain, with remaining parts taken from reference TRBV5-5 and TRBJ2-1, reads DAGVTQSPTHLIKTRGQQVTLRCSPISGHKSVSWYQQVLGQGPQFIFQYYEKEERGRGNFPDRFSARQFPNYSSELNVNALLLGDSALYLCASSLGLAVSYNEQFFGPGTRLTVL.

The rearrangement links TRBV5-5 to TRBJ1-4, with a weak D call TRBD1 (5 bases). Germline CDR1 reads SGHKS; CDR2 reads YYEKEE (reference sequence). The CDR3 totals 15 residues. V was pared by 2 bases and J by 0 bases, with 8 bases between. The DNA for the CDR3 is TGTGCCAGCAGCTTAGGGGATGCAACTAATGAAAAACTGTTTTTT. As protein: CASSLGDATNEKLFF.

The chain uses TRBV18 and TRBJ2-5; 10 nucleotides agree with TRBD2. V shed 0 bases and J 2 bases; nucleotides not matched to a gene: 9. CDR3 size: 18 residues. CDR1 is KGHSH and CDR2 is LQKENI in the germline V gene. CDR3 loop: CASSPPLASGGDQETQYF. The DNA for the CDR3 is TGTGCCAGCTCACCACCTTTGGCCAGCGGGGGGGATCAAGAGACCCAGTACTTC.

This clone was observed a handful of times. This chain joins TRBV7-9 and TRBJ2-1; 8 bases align to TRBD2. The V segment lost 5 bases and the J segment 6 bases; nucleotides outside the gene matches: 9. Germline V CDR1 and CDR2: SEHNR, FQNEAQ (reference sequence). The CDR3 consists of 15 residues. The CDR3 nucleotides are TGTGCCAGCAGCCCTAGGGGGGGGACTAGCAATGAGCAGTTCTTC. Protein sequence: CASSPRGGTSNEQFF. Full variable domain (outside the CDR3, taken from reference TRBV7-9 and TRBJ2-1): DTGVSQNPRHKITKRGQNVTFRCDPISEHNRLYWYRQTLGQGPEFLTYFQNEAQLEKSRLLSDRFSAERPKGSFSTLEIQRTEQGDSAMYLCASSPRGGTSNEQFFGPGTRLTVL.